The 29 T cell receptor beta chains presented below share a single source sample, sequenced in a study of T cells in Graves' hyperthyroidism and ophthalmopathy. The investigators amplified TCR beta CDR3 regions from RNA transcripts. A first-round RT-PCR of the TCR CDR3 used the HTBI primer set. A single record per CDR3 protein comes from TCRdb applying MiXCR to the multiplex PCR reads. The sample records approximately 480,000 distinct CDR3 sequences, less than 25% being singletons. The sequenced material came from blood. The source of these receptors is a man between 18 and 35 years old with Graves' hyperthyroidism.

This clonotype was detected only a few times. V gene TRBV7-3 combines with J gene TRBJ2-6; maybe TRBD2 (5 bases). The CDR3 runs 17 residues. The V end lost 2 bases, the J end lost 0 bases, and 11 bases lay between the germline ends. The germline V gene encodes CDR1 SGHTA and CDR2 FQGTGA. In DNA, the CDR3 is TGTGCCAGCAGCTTATTTAGCGCCCGCTCTGGGGCCAACGTCCTGACTTTC. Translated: CASSLFSARSGANVLTF.

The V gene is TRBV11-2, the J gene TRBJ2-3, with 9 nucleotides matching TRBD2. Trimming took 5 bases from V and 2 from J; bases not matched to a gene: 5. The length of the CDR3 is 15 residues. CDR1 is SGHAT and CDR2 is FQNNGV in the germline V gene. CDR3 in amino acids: CASSPLAGYTDTQYF. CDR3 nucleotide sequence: TGTGCCAGCAGCCCGCTAGCGGGATACACAGATACGCAGTATTTT.

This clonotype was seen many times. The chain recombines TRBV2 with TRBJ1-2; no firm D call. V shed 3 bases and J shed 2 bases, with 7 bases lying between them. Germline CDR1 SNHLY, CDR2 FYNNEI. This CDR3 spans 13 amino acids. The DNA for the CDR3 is TGTGCCAGCAGTGATCTGGGGAACTATGGCTACACCTTC. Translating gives CASSDLGNYGYTF.

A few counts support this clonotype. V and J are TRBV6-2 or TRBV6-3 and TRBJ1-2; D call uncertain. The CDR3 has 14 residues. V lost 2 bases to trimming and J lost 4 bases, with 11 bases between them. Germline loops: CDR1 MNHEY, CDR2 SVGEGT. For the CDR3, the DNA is TGTGCCAGCAGTTACAATCGAGGGTCCTATGGCTACACCTTC. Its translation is CASSYNRGSYGYTF.

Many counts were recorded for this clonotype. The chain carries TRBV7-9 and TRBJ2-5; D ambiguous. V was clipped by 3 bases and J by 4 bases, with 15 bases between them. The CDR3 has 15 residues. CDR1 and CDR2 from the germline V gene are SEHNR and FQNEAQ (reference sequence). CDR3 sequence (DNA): TGTGCCAGCAGCTTCCCCCGGGTGCTAGGAGAGACCCAGTACTTC. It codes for CASSFPRVLGETQYF.

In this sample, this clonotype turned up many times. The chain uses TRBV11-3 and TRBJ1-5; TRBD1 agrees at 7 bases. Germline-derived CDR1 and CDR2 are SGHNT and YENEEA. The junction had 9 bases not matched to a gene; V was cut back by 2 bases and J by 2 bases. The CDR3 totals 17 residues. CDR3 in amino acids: CASSLSLTTGRNQPQHF. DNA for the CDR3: TGTGCCAGCAGCTTAAGTCTTACGACAGGGCGCAATCAGCCCCAGCATTTT.

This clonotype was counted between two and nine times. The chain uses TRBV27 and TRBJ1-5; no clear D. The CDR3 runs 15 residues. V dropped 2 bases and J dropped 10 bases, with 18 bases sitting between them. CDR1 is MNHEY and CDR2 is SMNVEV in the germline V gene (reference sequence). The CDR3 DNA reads TGTGCCAGCAGTTTACCCCATGCAGGTGCGATTCCCCAGCATTTT. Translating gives CASSLPHAGAIPQHF.

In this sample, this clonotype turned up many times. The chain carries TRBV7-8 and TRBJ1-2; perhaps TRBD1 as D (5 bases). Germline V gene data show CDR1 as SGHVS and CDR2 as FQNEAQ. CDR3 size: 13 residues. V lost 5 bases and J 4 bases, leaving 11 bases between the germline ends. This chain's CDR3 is CASSPPRGYGYTF. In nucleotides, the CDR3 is TGTGCCAGCAGCCCACCGAGGGGCTATGGCTACACCTTC.

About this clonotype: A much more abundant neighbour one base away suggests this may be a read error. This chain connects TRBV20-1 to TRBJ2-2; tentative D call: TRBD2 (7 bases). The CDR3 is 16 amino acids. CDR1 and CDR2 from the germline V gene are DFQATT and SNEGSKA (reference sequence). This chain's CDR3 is CSALGGPLANTGELLF. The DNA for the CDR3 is TGCAGTGCTCTGGGGGGGCCCCTCGCGAACACCGGGGAGCTGTTGTTT.

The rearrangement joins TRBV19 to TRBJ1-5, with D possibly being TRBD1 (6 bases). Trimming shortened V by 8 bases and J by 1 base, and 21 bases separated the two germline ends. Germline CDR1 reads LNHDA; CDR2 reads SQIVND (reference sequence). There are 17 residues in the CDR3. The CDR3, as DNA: TGTGCCAGTCTCATCTCGACAGGAGTTGGGAGCAATCAGCCCCAGCATTTT. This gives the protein CASLISTGVGSNQPQHF.

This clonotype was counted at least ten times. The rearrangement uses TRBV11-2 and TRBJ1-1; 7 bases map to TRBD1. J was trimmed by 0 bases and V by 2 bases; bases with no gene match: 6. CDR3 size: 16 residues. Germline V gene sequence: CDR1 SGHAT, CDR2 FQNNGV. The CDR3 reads CASSLQLQGLNTEAFF. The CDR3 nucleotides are TGTGCCAGCAGCTTACAATTACAGGGGTTGAACACTGAAGCTTTCTTT.

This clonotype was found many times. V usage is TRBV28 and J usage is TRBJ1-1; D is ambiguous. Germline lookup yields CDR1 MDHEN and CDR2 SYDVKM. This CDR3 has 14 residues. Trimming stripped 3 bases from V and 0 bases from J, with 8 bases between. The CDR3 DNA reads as TGTGCCAGCAGTTTTAGCAGTATGAACACTGAAGCTTTCTTT. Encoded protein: CASSFSSMNTEAFF.

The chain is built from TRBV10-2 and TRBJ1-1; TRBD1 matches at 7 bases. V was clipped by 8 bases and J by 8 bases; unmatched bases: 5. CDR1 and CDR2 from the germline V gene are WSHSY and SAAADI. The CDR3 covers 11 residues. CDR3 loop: CASAATGEAFF. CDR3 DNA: TGCGCCAGCGCGGCGACAGGGGAAGCTTTCTTT.

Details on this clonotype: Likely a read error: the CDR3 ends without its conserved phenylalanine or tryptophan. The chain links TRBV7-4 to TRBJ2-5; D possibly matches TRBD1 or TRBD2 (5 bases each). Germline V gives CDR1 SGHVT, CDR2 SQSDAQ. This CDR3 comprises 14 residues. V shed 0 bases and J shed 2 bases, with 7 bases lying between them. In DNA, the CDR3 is TGTGCCAGCAGCTTAGCGGGACCTCAAGAGACCCAGTACCTC. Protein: CASSLAGPQETQYL.

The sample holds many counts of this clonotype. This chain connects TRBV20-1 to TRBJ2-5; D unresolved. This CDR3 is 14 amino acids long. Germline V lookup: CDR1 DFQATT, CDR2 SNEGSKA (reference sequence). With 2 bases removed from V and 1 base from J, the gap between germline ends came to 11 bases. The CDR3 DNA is TGCAGTGCTAGACCGCTTTTTACCCAAGAGACCCAGTACTTC. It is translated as CSARPLFTQETQYF.

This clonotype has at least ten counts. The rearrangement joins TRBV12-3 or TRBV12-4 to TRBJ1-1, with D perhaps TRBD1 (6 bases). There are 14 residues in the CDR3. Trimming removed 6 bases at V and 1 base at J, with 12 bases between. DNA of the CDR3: TGTGCCAGCAGCTTCGGGGGGCCGAACACTGAAGCTTTCTTT. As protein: CASSFGGPNTEAFF.

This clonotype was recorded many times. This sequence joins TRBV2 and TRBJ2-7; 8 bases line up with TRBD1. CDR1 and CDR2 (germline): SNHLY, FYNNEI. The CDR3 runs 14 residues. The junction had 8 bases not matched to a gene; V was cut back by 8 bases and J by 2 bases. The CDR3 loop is CASDGTGATYEQYF. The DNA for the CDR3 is TGTGCCAGCGATGGGACAGGCGCAACCTACGAGCAGTACTTC.

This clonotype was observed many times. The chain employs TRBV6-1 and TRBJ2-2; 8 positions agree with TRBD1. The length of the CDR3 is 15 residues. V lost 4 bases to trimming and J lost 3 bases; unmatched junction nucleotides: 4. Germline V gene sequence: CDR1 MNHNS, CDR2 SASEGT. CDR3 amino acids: CASSGQGAYTGELFF. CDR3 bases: TGTGCCAGCAGTGGTCAGGGGGCGTACACCGGGGAGCTGTTTTTT.

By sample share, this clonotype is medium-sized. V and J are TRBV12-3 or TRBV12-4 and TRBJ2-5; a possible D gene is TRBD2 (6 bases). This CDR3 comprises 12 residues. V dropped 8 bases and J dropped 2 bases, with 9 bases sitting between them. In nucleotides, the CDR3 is TGTGCCAGCGGCGGGGTTCAAGAGACCCAGTACTTC. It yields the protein CASGGVQETQYF.

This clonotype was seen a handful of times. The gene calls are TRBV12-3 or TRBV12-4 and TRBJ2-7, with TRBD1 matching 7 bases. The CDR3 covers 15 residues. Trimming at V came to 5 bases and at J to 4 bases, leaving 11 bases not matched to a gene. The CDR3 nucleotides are TGTGCCAGCAGTGCCACCGGACAGGTAGTTTACGAGCAGTACTTC. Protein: CASSATGQVVYEQYF.

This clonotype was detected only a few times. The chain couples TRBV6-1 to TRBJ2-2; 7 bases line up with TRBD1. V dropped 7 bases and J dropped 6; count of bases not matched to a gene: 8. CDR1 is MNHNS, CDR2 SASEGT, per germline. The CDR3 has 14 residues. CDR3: CASKRQGFAGELFF. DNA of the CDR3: TGTGCCAGCAAGAGACAGGGATTCGCCGGGGAGCTGTTTTTT.

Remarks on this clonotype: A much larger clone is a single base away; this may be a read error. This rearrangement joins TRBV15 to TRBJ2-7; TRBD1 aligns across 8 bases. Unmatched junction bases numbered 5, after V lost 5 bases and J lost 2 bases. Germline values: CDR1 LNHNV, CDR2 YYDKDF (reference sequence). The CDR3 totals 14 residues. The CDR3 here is CATSEGQEPYEQYF. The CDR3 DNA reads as TGTGCCACCAGCGAGGGACAGGAACCCTACGAGCAGTACTTC.

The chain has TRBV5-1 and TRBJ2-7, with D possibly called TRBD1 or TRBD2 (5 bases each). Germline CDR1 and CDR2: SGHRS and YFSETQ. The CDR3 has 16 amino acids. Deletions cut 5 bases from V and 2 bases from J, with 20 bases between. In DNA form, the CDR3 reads TGCGCCAGCAGATACGGATTTTCCGGGACCCCCTACGAGCAGTACTTC. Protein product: CASRYGFSGTPYEQYF.

The CDR3 protein is CASSVPQETQYF. Written as DNA, the CDR3 is TGTGCCAGCAGCGTCCCCCAAGAGACCCAGTACTTC. The V and J genes are TRBV5-4 and TRBJ2-5, with unresolved D. Germline V gene lookup returns CDR1 SGHNT and CDR2 YYREEE (reference sequence). The CDR3 is 12 residues long. Deletions cut 4 bases from V and 1 base from J, with 5 bases between.

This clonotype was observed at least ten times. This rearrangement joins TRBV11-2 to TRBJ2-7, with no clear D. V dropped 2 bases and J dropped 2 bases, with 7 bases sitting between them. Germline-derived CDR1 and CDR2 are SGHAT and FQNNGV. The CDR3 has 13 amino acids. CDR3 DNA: TGTGCCAGCAGCTTAAGGAGACCCTACGAGCAGTACTTC. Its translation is CASSLRRPYEQYF.

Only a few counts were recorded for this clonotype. The CDR3 bases are TGTGCCAGTAGTAGCACGCACGGTGCTTCTTATAGCAATCAGCCCCAGCATTTT. Translated, it gives CASSSTHGASYSNQPQHF. This chain joins TRBV19 and TRBJ1-5; D unresolved. Deletions cut 4 bases from V and 0 bases from J, with 19 bases between. From germline, CDR1 is LNHDA and CDR2 SQIVND (reference sequence). This CDR3 is built from 18 residues.

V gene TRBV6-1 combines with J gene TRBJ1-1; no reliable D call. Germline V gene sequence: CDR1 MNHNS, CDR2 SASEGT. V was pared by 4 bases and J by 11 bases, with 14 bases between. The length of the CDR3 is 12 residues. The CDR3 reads CASSVPGGRAFF. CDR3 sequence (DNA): TGTGCCAGCAGTGTCCCGGGAGGAAGGGCTTTCTTT.

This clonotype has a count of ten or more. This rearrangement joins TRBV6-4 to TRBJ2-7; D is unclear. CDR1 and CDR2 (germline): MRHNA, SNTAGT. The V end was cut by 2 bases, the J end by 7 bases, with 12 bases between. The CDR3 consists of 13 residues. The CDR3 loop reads CASSDPYWVEQYF. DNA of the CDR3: TGTGCCAGCAGTGACCCTTACTGGGTGGAGCAGTACTTC.

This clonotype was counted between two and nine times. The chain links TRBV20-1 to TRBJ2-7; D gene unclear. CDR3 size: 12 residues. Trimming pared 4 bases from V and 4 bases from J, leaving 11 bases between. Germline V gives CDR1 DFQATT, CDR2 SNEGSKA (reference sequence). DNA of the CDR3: TGCAGTGCTATAGACGGAACGTACGAGCAGTACTTC. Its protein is CSAIDGTYEQYF.